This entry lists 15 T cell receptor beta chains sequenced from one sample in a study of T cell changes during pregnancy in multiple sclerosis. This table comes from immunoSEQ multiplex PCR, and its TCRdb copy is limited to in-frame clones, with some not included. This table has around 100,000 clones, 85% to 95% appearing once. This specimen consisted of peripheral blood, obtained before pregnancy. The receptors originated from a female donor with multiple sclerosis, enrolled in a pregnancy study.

The CDR3 nucleotides are TGCAGCGTCGGGACAGGGTTGGACCGGAATGAGCAGTTCTTC. Protein sequence: CSVGTGLDRNEQFF. The chain combines TRBV29-1 with TRBJ2-1, with 9 bases matching TRBD1. Trimming at V came to 6 bases and at J to 7 bases, leaving 10 bases not matched to a gene. The CDR3 runs to 14 residues. Germline assignment: CDR1 SQVTM and CDR2 ANQGSEA.

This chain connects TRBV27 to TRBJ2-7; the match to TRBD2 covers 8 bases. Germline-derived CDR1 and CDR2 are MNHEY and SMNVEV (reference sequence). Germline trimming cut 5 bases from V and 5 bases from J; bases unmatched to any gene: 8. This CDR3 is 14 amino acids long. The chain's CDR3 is CASSVAGRTHEQYF. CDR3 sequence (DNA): TGTGCCAGCAGTGTAGCGGGAAGAACCCACGAGCAGTACTTC.

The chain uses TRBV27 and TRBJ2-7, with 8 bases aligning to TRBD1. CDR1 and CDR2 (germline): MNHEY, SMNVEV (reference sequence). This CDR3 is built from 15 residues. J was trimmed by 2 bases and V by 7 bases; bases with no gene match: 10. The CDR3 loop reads CASKGVGTGTYEQYF. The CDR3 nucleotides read TGTGCCAGCAAAGGGGTGGGGACAGGAACCTACGAGCAGTACTTC.

CDR3 region: CASTGQGNQPQHF. The CDR3 DNA sequence: TGTGCCAGTACGGGACAGGGAAATCAGCCCCAGCATTTT. The chain carries TRBV28 and TRBJ1-5; TRBD1 matches at 9 bases. From germline, CDR1 is MDHEN and CDR2 SYDVKM. The CDR3 loop spans 13 amino acids. V lost 9 bases, J lost 4 bases, and 4 bases stayed unmatched.

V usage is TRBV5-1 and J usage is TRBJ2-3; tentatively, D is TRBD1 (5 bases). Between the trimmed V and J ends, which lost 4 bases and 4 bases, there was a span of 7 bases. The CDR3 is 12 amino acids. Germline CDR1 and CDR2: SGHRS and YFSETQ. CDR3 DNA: TGCGCCAGCAGCGAACAGGCAGATACGCAGTATTTT. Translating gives CASSEQADTQYF.

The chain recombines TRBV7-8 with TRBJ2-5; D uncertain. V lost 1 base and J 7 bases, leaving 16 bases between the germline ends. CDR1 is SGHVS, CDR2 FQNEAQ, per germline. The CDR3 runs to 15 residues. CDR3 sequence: CASSLERLGSGTQYF. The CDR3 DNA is TGTGCCAGCAGCTTAGAGAGGCTCGGGTCGGGGACCCAGTACTTC.

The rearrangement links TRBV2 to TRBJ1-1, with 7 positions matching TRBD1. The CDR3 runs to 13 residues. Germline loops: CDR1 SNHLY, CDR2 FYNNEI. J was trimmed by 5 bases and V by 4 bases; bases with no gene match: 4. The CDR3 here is CASSGQGGTEAFF. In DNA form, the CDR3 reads TGTGCCAGCAGTGGCCAGGGGGGAACTGAAGCTTTCTTT.

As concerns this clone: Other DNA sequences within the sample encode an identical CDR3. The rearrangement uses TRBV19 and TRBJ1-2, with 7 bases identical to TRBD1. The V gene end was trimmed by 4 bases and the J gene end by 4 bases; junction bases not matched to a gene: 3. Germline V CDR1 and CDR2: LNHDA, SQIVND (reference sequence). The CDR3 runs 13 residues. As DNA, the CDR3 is TGTGCCAGTAGTACGGGGACAGCCTATGGCTACACCTTC. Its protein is CASSTGTAYGYTF.

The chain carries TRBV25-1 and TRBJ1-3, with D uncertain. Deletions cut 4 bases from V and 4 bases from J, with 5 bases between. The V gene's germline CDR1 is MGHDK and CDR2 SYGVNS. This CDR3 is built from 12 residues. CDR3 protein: CASSVEGNTIYF. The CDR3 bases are TGTGCCAGCAGTGTGGAGGGAAACACCATATATTTT.

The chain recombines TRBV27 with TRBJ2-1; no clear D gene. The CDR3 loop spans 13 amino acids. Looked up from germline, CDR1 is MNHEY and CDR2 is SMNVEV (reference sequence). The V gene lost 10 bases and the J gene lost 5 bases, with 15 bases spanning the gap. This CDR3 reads CATHGGWNNEQFF. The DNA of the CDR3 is TGTGCCACCCATGGCGGTTGGAACAATGAGCAGTTCTTC.

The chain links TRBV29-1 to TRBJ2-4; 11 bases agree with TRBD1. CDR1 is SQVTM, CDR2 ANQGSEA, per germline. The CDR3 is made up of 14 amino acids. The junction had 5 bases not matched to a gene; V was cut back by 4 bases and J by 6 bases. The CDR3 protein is CSVGPGTGGNIQYF. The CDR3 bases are TGCAGCGTTGGGCCTGGGACAGGGGGAAACATTCAGTACTTC.

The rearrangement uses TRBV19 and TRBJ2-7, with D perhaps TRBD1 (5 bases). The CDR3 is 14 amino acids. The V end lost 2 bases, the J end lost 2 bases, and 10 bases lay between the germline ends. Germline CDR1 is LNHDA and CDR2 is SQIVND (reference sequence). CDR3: CASSIQGRAYEQYF. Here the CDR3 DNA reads TGTGCCAGTAGTATACAGGGTAGGGCCTACGAGCAGTACTTC.

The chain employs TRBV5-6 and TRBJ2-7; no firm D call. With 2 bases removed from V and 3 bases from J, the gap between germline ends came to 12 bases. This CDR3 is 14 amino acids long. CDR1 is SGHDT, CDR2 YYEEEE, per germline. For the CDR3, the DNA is TGTGCCAGCAGCTTCCAACATTTCGTCTACGAGCAGTACTTC. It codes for CASSFQHFVYEQYF.

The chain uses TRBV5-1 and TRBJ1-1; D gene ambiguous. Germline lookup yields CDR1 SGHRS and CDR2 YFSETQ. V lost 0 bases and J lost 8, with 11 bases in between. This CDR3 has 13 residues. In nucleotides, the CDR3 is TGCGCCAGCAGCTTGGGGGCAGCCTGGGAAGCTTTCTTT. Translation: CASSLGAAWEAFF. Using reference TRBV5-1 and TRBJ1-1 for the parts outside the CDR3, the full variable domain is KAGVTQTPRYLIKTRGQQVTLSCSPISGHRSVSWYQQTPGQGLQFLFEYFSETQRNKGNFPGRFSGRQFSNSRSEMNVSTLELGDSALYLCASSLGAAWEAFFGQGTRLTVV.

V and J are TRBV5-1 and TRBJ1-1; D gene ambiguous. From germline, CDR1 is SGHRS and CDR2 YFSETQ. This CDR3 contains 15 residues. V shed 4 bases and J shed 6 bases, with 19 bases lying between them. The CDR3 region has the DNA TGCGCCAGCAGCCCCGATGGACGGGGTATTGCTGAAGCTTTCTTT. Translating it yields CASSPDGRGIAEAFF.